This T cell receptor (beta chain) is drawn from a study of blood T cell repertoires in COVID-19. This CDR3 is built from 15 residues. Germline CDR1 is ENHRY and CDR2 is SYGVKD. With 10 bases removed from V and 5 bases from J, the gap between germline ends came to 21 bases. Data came from immunoSEQ multiplex PCR; TCRdb stores just in-frame clones and leaves some out. The sample includes fewer than 400,000 clones, 70% to 90% seen only once; the top ten take roughly 2%. The chain employs TRBV10-3 and TRBJ2-1, with D maybe TRBD2 (7 bases). The receptor comes from a man younger than 40 who had recovered from COVID-19. Sample: PBMCs or T cells enriched from blood (not recorded which). As DNA, the CDR3 is TGTGCCACCCGTGGGGGGCTAGCGGCAAACAATGAGCAGTTCTTC. This translates into CATRGGLAANNEQFF.